The 30 T cell receptor beta chains listed next were all sequenced from one sample in a study of T cell responses to AZD1222 COVID-19 vaccine (dated by TCRdb to the early 2020s). In light of the paper, this sample's time point label describes: baseline before first vaccination. The library was prepared using the immunoSEQ multiplex PCR assay. Here the immuneACCESS table is served through TCRdb, limited to in-frame sequences with V and J called. Missing clones are a known gap in these copies; in checked studies unresolved V genes cover under half, and the rest lacks a known reason. Here the sample has over 80,000 clones; 80% to 90% occur a single time. The top ten constitute 31% of the sample. Here the sequenced sample was peripheral blood, taken on day 0 of AZD1222 vaccination. The receptors were sampled from an adult in good health.

V usage is TRBV25-1 and J usage is TRBJ1-1; TRBD1 aligns across 7 bases. V was pared by 6 bases and J by 2 bases, with 6 bases of the junction left unmatched. CDR3 length: 14 amino acids. Germline CDR1 reads MGHDK; CDR2 reads SYGVNS. The CDR3 region is CASRRTGANTEAFF. Written as DNA, the CDR3 is TGTGCCAGCAGGAGGACAGGAGCAAACACTGAAGCTTTCTTT. The entire variable domain, with the rest obtained from reference TRBV25-1 and TRBJ1-1, is as follows: EADIYQTPRYLVIGTGKKITLECSQTMGHDKMYWYQQDPGMELHLIHYSYGVNSTEKGDLSSESTVSRIRTEHFPLTLESARPSHTSQYLCASRRTGANTEAFFGQGTRLTVV.

This chain uses TRBV5-1 with TRBJ1-5; 10 bases fit TRBD1. Losses at the gene ends were 0 bases for V and 4 bases for J; bases not matched to a gene: 1. The CDR3 has 15 amino acids. The germline V gene has CDR1 SGHRS and CDR2 YFSETQ. CDR3 DNA: TGCGCCAGCAGCTTGGGGGACAGGGGAAATCAGCCCCAGCATTTT. This translates into CASSLGDRGNQPQHF.

This chain joins TRBV28 and TRBJ1-2; D remains ambiguous. The V gene lost 2 bases and the J gene lost 2 bases, with 3 bases spanning the gap. Per the germline V gene, CDR1 is MDHEN and CDR2 is SYDVKM. The CDR3 totals 12 residues. This chain's CDR3 is CASSLGNYGYTF. The CDR3 nucleotides read TGTGCCAGCAGTTTAGGGAACTATGGCTACACCTTC.

V gene TRBV13 combines with J gene TRBJ2-3; TRBD2 matches 7 bases. Germline V CDR1 and CDR2: PRHDT, FYEKMQ (reference sequence). V lost 5 bases to trimming and J lost 10 bases; unmatched junction nucleotides: 12. The CDR3 sequence is 14 residues long. CDR3 nucleotides: TGTGCCAGCAGCCCCATGACTAGCTGGAAGCCGCAGTATTTT. Translation: CASSPMTSWKPQYF.

In nucleotides, the CDR3 is TGTGCCTGGAGATCTTTCTCCTACGAGCAGTACTTC. It codes for CAWRSFSYEQYF. The rearrangement uses TRBV30 and TRBJ2-7; D is unclear. Trimming removed 3 bases at V and 0 bases at J, with 6 bases between. This CDR3 region has 12 residues. Germline assignment: CDR1 GTSNPN and CDR2 SVGIG (reference sequence).

This clone was seen a single time. The V gene is TRBV12-2, the J gene TRBJ2-7; the D call of TRBD2 is as the table states it, not checked on the DNA. TRBV12-2 is a pseudogene. The CDR3 spans 17 residues. In DNA, the CDR3 is TGTGCAAGTCGCTTCGAGAGGTGTAGGGACTTCTACTACGAGCAGTACTTC. Translated: CASRFERCRDFYYEQYF.

This chain joins TRBV9 and TRBJ1-3; no reliable D call. The CDR3 has 14 amino acids. CDR1 and CDR2 (germline): SGDLS, YYNGEE. Deletions cut 0 bases from V and 0 bases from J, with 4 bases between. In DNA form, the CDR3 reads TGTGCCAGCAGCGTAGGAACCTCTGGAAACACCATATATTTT. Amino acids: CASSVGTSGNTIYF.

The V call is TRBV27, the J call TRBJ2-7; 10 bases line up with TRBD2. The trim removed 3 bases at V and 3 bases at J, leaving 14 bases unmatched. Germline lookup yields CDR1 MNHEY and CDR2 SMNVEV (reference sequence). The CDR3 totals 18 residues. The CDR3 bases are TGTGCCAGCAGTTTCAGGACTAGCGGTTTAGAACGTTACTACGAGCAGTACTTC. It translates to CASSFRTSGLERYYEQYF.

The chain combines TRBV5-1 with TRBJ1-4, with D tentatively TRBD1 (6 bases). This CDR3 comprises 14 residues. Looked up from germline, CDR1 is SGHRS and CDR2 is YFSETQ. Trimming left V 7 bases short and J 5 bases short, with 15 bases between. CDR3 region: CASAVPGANEKLFF. CDR3 sequence (DNA): TGCGCCAGCGCTGTACCGGGGGCGAATGAAAAACTGTTTTTT.

About this clone: Compared with germline, one end of the junction differs, possibly owing to a read error. The chain uses TRBV5-1 and TRBJ2-7; possible D gene TRBD2, 6 bases. Germline CDR1 reads SGHRS; CDR2 reads YFSETQ. The CDR3 spans 15 residues. This CDR3 is CASSLGGGGSYEQYF. CDR3 nucleotide sequence: TGCGCCAGCAGTTTGGGGGGTGGAGGCTCCTACGAGCAGTACTTC.

This clone is a singleton in its sample. The rearrangement uses TRBV27 and TRBJ2-2, with 12 positions matching TRBD2. Germline V gene data show CDR1 as MNHEY and CDR2 as SMNVEV (reference sequence). V lost 7 bases and J lost 5; bases outside the gene matches: 5. The CDR3 extends over 15 amino acids. DNA of the CDR3: TGTGCCAGCACCCGACTAGCGGGAGAGACCGGGGAGCTGTTTTTT. Protein: CASTRLAGETGELFF.

The rearrangement joins TRBV15 to TRBJ2-3; D is ambiguous. CDR3 length: 13 amino acids. Germline V gene lookup returns CDR1 LNHNV and CDR2 YYDKDF (reference sequence). Trimming stripped 4 bases from V and 6 bases from J, with 11 bases between. Here the CDR3 DNA reads TGTGCCACCAGCAAATCCTTGGGGGATACGCAGTATTTT. It yields the protein CATSKSLGDTQYF.

This chain uses TRBV19 with TRBJ1-5, with D uncertain. CDR3 length: 12 residues. Germline lookup yields CDR1 LNHDA and CDR2 SQIVND (reference sequence). V lost 1 base and J lost 6, with 4 bases in between. The CDR3 here is CASSIGRQPQHF. CDR3 DNA sequence: TGTGCCAGTAGTATAGGGCGTCAGCCCCAGCATTTT.

The chain links TRBV5-6 to TRBJ1-6; D ambiguous. V was clipped by 2 bases and J by 10 bases, with 10 bases between them. CDR3 size: 13 residues. Germline assignment: CDR1 SGHDT and CDR2 YYEEEE. The CDR3 nucleotides read TGTGCCAGCAGCTTACCAATAGGATCACCCCTCCACTTT. It yields the protein CASSLPIGSPLHF.

The gene calls are TRBV4-2 and TRBJ2-7, with a weak D call TRBD1 (5 bases). Germline V gene lookup returns CDR1 LGHNA and CDR2 YNFKEQ. The CDR3 sequence is 15 residues long. V dropped 4 bases and J dropped 5 bases, with 18 bases sitting between them. The CDR3 protein is CASSPQWGEGNEQYF. Written as DNA, the CDR3 is TGTGCCAGCAGCCCGCAGTGGGGCGAAGGTAACGAGCAGTACTTC.

This chain joins TRBV4-1 and TRBJ2-7; TRBD1 agrees at 7 bases. V trimming: 4 bases; J trimming: 3 bases; junction bases outside the gene matches: 6. Germline lookup yields CDR1 MGHRA and CDR2 YSYEKL. The CDR3 is 14 amino acids. CDR3 nucleotide sequence: TGCGCCAGCAGCCCCCCCCAGGGGGTCTACGAGCAGTACTTC. Translating gives CASSPPQGVYEQYF.

The V gene is TRBV7-9, the J gene TRBJ1-1; D gene uncertain. The length of the CDR3 is 14 residues. CDR1 is SEHNR, CDR2 FQNEAQ, per germline (reference sequence). The V end was cut by 5 bases, the J end by 0 bases, with 10 bases between. CDR3 DNA sequence: TGTGCCAGCAGCCAAGGATACATGAACACTGAAGCTTTCTTT. Translated, it gives CASSQGYMNTEAFF.

The V and J genes are TRBV6-5 and TRBJ2-2; D gene ambiguous. The CDR3 spans 14 residues. With 6 bases removed from V and 3 bases from J, the gap between germline ends came to 11 bases. Germline CDR1 is MNHEY and CDR2 is SVGAGI. The CDR3, as DNA: TGTGCCAGCAGCCAACAGTATGACACCGGGGAGCTGTTTTTT. As protein: CASSQQYDTGELFF.

J is TRBJ1-5 and V is TRBV19; tentatively, D is TRBD1 (5 bases). Germline assignment: CDR1 LNHDA and CDR2 SQIVND (reference sequence). There are 15 residues in the CDR3. Deletions cut 6 bases from V and 0 bases from J, with 12 bases between. The CDR3 nucleotides are TGTGCCAGTAGATGGGACCGTAATAGCAATCAGCCCCAGCATTTT. This codes for CASRWDRNSNQPQHF. Variable domain in full (rest from reference TRBV19 and TRBJ1-5): DGGITQSPKYLFRKEGQNVTLSCEQNLNHDAMYWYRQDPGQGLRLIYYSQIVNDFQKGDIAEGYSVSREKKESFPLTVTSAQKNPTAFYLCASRWDRNSNQPQHFGDGTRLSIL.

The rearrangement links TRBV27 to TRBJ2-7; a weak D match, TRBD1 (6 bases). The CDR3 spans 16 residues. The V end lost 6 bases, the J end lost 4 bases, and 22 bases lay between the germline ends. Germline V gene sequence: CDR1 MNHEY, CDR2 SMNVEV (reference sequence). The CDR3 reads CASSAIIGTNYYEQYF. CDR3 bases: TGTGCCAGCAGCGCGATCATCGGGACAAACTATTACGAGCAGTACTTC.

The rearrangement links TRBV5-6 to TRBJ1-1; D perhaps matches TRBD1 (6 bases). CDR3 length equals 13 residues. Germline V gives CDR1 SGHDT, CDR2 YYEEEE. The V end was cut by 4 bases, the J end by 8 bases, with 15 bases between. The CDR3 sequence: CASSVGQFLEAFF. The DNA of the CDR3 is TGTGCCAGCAGCGTAGGACAGTTCTTGGAAGCTTTCTTT.

The V and J genes are TRBV28 and TRBJ2-1; possible D gene TRBD1, 6 bases. From germline, CDR1 is MDHEN and CDR2 SYDVKM. This CDR3 is built from 12 residues. V gave up 4 bases and J gave up 6 bases, with 7 bases separating them. CDR3 DNA sequence: TGTGCCAGCAGTTCCAGGGGCAATGAGCAGTTCTTC. Translated, it gives CASSSRGNEQFF.

This chain connects TRBV28 to TRBJ1-6; D gene uncertain. This CDR3 spans 13 amino acids. The germline V gene has CDR1 MDHEN and CDR2 SYDVKM. The V end was cut by 7 bases, the J end by 5 bases, with 9 bases between. CDR3 in amino acids: CASNRVDNSPLHF. In nucleotides, the CDR3 is TGTGCCAGCAACCGTGTAGATAATTCACCCCTCCACTTT.

The chain joins TRBV7-9 to TRBJ2-7, with 12 positions matching TRBD2. Germline assignment: CDR1 SEHNR and CDR2 FQNEAQ (reference sequence). The CDR3 is made up of 16 amino acids. J was trimmed by 5 bases and V by 5 bases; bases with no gene match: 10. The CDR3 DNA sequence: TGTGCCAGCAGCACACGACTAGCGGGAGATGGGGACGAGCAGTACTTC. Amino acids: CASSTRLAGDGDEQYF.

This sequence joins TRBV18 and TRBJ2-1, with 11 bases lining up with TRBD2. The V gene end was trimmed by 0 bases and the J gene end by 4 bases; junction bases not matched to a gene: 5. The CDR3 is made up of 17 amino acids. The germline V gene encodes CDR1 KGHSH and CDR2 LQKENI. In nucleotides, the CDR3 is TGTGCCAGCTCACCACCGATAGCGGGAGGGCCGTACAATGAGCAGTTCTTC. Protein: CASSPPIAGGPYNEQFF.

The genes are TRBV7-9 and TRBJ2-5; 8 nucleotides align to TRBD2. This CDR3 has 16 amino acids. V shed 5 bases, J shed 5 bases, and the junction held 13 bases outside the gene matches. Looked up from germline, CDR1 is SEHNR and CDR2 is FQNEAQ (reference sequence). CDR3 DNA sequence: TGTGCCAGCAGCACCCCCCTGCGGGGGGAAAGGGAGACCCAGTACTTC. It yields the protein CASSTPLRGERETQYF.

The chain links TRBV9 to TRBJ2-1; TRBD2 matches 7 bases. The CDR3 contains 13 residues. With 0 bases clipped from V and 8 bases from J, the junction kept 2 bases outside the gene matches. Germline CDR1 is SGDLS and CDR2 is YYNGEE. CDR3 DNA sequence: TGTGCCAGCAGCGTAGGCGGGAGCGATGAGCAGTTCTTC. Translating it yields CASSVGGSDEQFF.

The sample holds a few counts of this clone. The chain carries TRBV2 and TRBJ2-2, with TRBD2 matching over 7 bases. Germline V lookup: CDR1 SNHLY, CDR2 FYNNEI. The CDR3 spans 15 residues. Trimming removed 6 bases from V and 7 bases from J; junction bases left unmatched: 11. In DNA, the CDR3 is TGTGCCAGCAGGAAGCGGAGCGGGACCGACGGGGAGCTGTTTTTT. This gives the protein CASRKRSGTDGELFF.

The chain couples TRBV5-6 to TRBJ2-1, with 13 positions matching TRBD2. Germline-derived CDR1 and CDR2 are SGHDT and YYEEEE. The CDR3 is 19 residues long. V shed 7 bases and J 1 base; nucleotides not matched to a gene: 14. The CDR3 DNA reads TGTGCCAGCGGGGTCGAACTAGCGGGAGGGCCGATTTCCTACAATGAGCAGTTCTTC. This gives the protein CASGVELAGGPISYNEQFF.

The chain uses TRBV30 and TRBJ1-2; D is perhaps TRBD1 (6 bases). Looked up from germline, CDR1 is GTSNPN and CDR2 is SVGIG (reference sequence). This CDR3 region has 15 residues. V was pared by 0 bases and J by 6 bases, with 17 bases between. The CDR3 bases are TGTGCCTGGAGTGTACTTGCTCAGGGGCCAGATGGCTACACCTTC. Its translation: CAWSVLAQGPDGYTF.